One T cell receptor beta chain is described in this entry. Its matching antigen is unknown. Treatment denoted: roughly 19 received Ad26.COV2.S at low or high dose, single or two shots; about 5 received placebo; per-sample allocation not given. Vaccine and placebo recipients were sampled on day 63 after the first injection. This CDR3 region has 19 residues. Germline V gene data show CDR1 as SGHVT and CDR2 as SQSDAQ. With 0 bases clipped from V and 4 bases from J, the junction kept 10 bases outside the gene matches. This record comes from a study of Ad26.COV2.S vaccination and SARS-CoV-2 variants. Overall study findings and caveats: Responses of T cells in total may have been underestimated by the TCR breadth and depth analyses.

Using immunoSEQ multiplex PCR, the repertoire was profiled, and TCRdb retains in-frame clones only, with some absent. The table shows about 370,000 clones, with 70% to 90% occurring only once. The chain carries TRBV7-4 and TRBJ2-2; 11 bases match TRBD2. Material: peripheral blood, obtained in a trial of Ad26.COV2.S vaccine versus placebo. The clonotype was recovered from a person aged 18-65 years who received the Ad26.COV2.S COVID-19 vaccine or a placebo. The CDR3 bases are TGTGCCAGCAGCTTAGCCGTGAGTAGCGGGAGGGCCTGCACCGGGGAGCTGTTTTTT. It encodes CASSLAVSSGRACTGELFF.